The 14 T cell receptor beta chains reported below all come from one sample, sequenced in a study of CD8 T cells in ankylosing spondylitis. TCRdb reanalysed the 5' RACE reads using MiXCR and keeps one entry per CDR3 protein. The table records 350,000 to 400,000 distinct CDR3 sequences, approximately 22% of them present only once. Material: blood, either unsorted or a sorted T cell fraction (not recorded which). The receptors stem from a male donor with ankylosing spondylitis or in good health (not recorded which).

CDR3 in amino acids: CSANPQTSGGVGDEQFF. The CDR3 DNA reads TGCAGTGCTAACCCACAGACTAGCGGGGGGGTTGGGGATGAGCAGTTCTTC. V and J are TRBV20-1 and TRBJ2-1; TRBD2 agrees at 14 bases. CDR1 is DFQATT, CDR2 SNEGSKA, per germline (reference sequence). J lost 8 bases, V lost 4 bases, and 13 bases had no gene match. This CDR3 spans 17 amino acids.

The rearrangement joins TRBV12-3 or TRBV12-4 to TRBJ2-2, with D perhaps matching TRBD1 (5 bases). The CDR3 consists of 17 residues. Trimming pared 1 base from V and 2 bases from J, leaving 14 bases between. Here the CDR3 DNA reads TGTGCCAGCAGTTTAGGTTCCAGGGCTCTAAACACCGGGGAGCTGTTTTTT. It translates to CASSLGSRALNTGELFF.

This chain joins TRBV5-5 and TRBJ2-7, with TRBD1 as a possible D gene (6 bases). The V gene lost 6 bases and the J gene lost 5 bases, with 18 bases spanning the gap. The V gene's germline CDR1 is SGHKS and CDR2 YYEKEE (reference sequence). There are 14 residues in the CDR3. The CDR3 reads CASNKGHLPDEQYF. In DNA form, the CDR3 reads TGTGCCAGCAATAAGGGACACCTCCCGGACGAGCAGTACTTC.

CDR3 bases: TGTGCCAGCAGTTCCGAGCGTGATTCACCCCTCCACTTT. It translates to CASSSERDSPLHF. The chain uses TRBV12-3 or TRBV12-4 and TRBJ1-6, with D unresolved. The CDR3 extends over 13 amino acids. V was cut by 4 bases and J by 8 bases, with 9 bases left in between.

The chain joins TRBV12-3 or TRBV12-4 to TRBJ1-2, with D possibly TRBD1 on 6 matching bases. There are 11 residues in the CDR3. V was shortened by 6 bases and J by 9 bases, with 11 bases between the two germline ends. In DNA form, the CDR3 reads TGTGCCAGCAGATCGGGACAACGCTACACCTTC. Amino acids: CASRSGQRYTF.

V is TRBV20-1 and J is TRBJ2-7; 11 positions agree with TRBD1. Germline lookup yields CDR1 DFQATT and CDR2 SNEGSKA (reference sequence). The CDR3 loop spans 14 amino acids. Unmatched junction bases numbered 6, after V lost 6 bases and J lost 2 bases. CDR3 sequence reads: CSAEGQGGTYEQYF. The CDR3 DNA follows: TGCAGTGCGGAGGGACAGGGGGGAACCTACGAGCAGTACTTC.

This clonotype was recorded a few times. This chain joins TRBV7-9 and TRBJ1-4, with 9 bases aligning to TRBD1. This CDR3 is 16 amino acids long. Germline assignment: CDR1 SEHNR and CDR2 FQNEAQ (reference sequence). V was pared by 0 bases and J by 5 bases, with 4 bases of the junction left unmatched. The CDR3 DNA follows: TGTGCCAGCAGCTTAGCCCTGACAGGGGGGAATGAAAAACTGTTTTTT. This sequence encodes CASSLALTGGNEKLFF.

There are a few counts of this clonotype. The J gene is TRBJ2-7, the V gene TRBV11-2; 8 positions match TRBD1. The V and J ends lost 4 bases and 6 bases, in that order; junction bases with no gene match: 11. Per the germline V gene, CDR1 is SGHAT and CDR2 is FQNNGV. This CDR3 comprises 15 residues. The chain's CDR3 is CASSSPQGQGSEQYF. The CDR3 DNA is TGTGCCAGCAGCTCTCCGCAAGGACAGGGTTCCGAGCAGTACTTC.

This chain links TRBV9 with TRBJ2-1; 10 bases line up with TRBD1. Trimming took 3 bases from V and 12 from J; bases not matched to a gene: 9. The CDR3 sequence is 14 residues long. Germline V gene lookup returns CDR1 SGDLS and CDR2 YYNGEE. CDR3 nucleotide sequence: TGTGCCAGCAGCGCGCCGGGACAGGGGATGGTGCAGTTCTTC. Its protein is CASSAPGQGMVQFF.

This clonotype turned up a few times. This chain connects TRBV29-1 to TRBJ2-7, with a tentative D call TRBD1 (5 bases). V lost 1 base, J lost 5 bases, and 12 bases lay in between. Germline CDR1 is SQVTM and CDR2 is ANQGSEA. CDR3 length: 13 amino acids. CDR3 sequence: CSVEVGAGDEQYF. The CDR3 nucleotides read TGCAGCGTTGAAGTAGGGGCCGGCGACGAGCAGTACTTC.

This clonotype occurred many times. The CDR3, as DNA: TGCAGTGCTAGAGAGACGACCGACAGCACCGGGGAGCTGTTTTTT. Residues: CSARETTDSTGELFF. V and J are TRBV20-1 and TRBJ2-2; weak D call: TRBD1 (5 bases). Germline CDR1 is DFQATT and CDR2 is SNEGSKA (reference sequence). Deletions cut 0 bases from V and 4 bases from J, with 12 bases between. CDR3 length: 15 amino acids.

This clonotype was observed a handful of times. The chain couples TRBV2 to TRBJ1-5; D remains unclear. Germline values: CDR1 SNHLY, CDR2 FYNNEI. V gave up 4 bases and J gave up 0 bases, with 7 bases separating them. There are 14 residues in the CDR3. Here the CDR3 reads CASSAVGSNQPQHF. The CDR3 bases are TGTGCCAGCAGTGCTGTGGGTAGCAATCAGCCCCAGCATTTT.

This clonotype was counted only a few times. The CDR3 nucleotides are TGTGCCAGCAGCTTCCTACATGGACTAGCTGTTGAAGAGACCCAGTACTTC. This translates into CASSFLHGLAVEETQYF. The genes are TRBV11-2 and TRBJ2-5; TRBD2 aligns across 8 bases. The germline V gene has CDR1 SGHAT and CDR2 FQNNGV. V shed 3 bases, J shed 3 bases, and the junction held 12 bases outside the gene matches. The CDR3 totals 17 residues.

V gene TRBV2 combines with J gene TRBJ2-7; TRBD1 is a possible D gene (6 bases). CDR1 and CDR2 (germline): SNHLY, FYNNEI. The germline V and J ends were trimmed by 5 bases and 3 bases, with 14 bases remaining between them. The CDR3 covers 14 residues. CDR3 residues: CASSSGQPDYEQYF. The CDR3 DNA follows: TGTGCCAGCAGTAGCGGACAGCCCGACTACGAGCAGTACTTC.